The sequence of this T cell receptor (beta chain) was determined in a study of cytomegalovirus exposure and HLA in healthy donors. The CDR3 covers 13 residues. V lost 1 base to trimming and J lost 0 bases, with 3 bases between them. Germline V gene lookup returns CDR1 SGHTA and CDR2 FQGTGA. Primers for the PCR totalled 60 Vbeta and 13 Jbeta. Here immunoSEQ multiplex PCR was the method, and the copy in TCRdb shows in-frame clones only, minus some. The table records roughly 100,000 clones, around 77% of them present only once. Regarding this clone: A read error may be the cause here, since a much bigger clone is one base away.

The material sequenced was PBMCs. The sequence was obtained from a female donor in good health and CMV-seronegative. V and J are TRBV7-3 and TRBJ1-1; no clear D gene. The CDR3 DNA reads as TGTGCCAGCAGCTTAATCTTGAACACTGAAGCTTTCTTT. As protein: CASSLILNTEAFF.